This TCR beta chain emerged from a study of cytomegalovirus exposure and HLA in healthy donors. The PCR ran on 60 Vbeta and 13 Jbeta primers. Measured with immunoSEQ multiplex PCR; TCRdb has only the in-frame clones, and not every one. Among about 190,000 clones listed, 82% were seen once. This clone was counted a single time. This TCR came from a woman aged 18-30 years in good health and CMV-seronegative. Specimen: PBMCs.

The CDR3 DNA reads as TGTGCCAGCAGCTTAGTTTCCAGTCTGGACAGGTTCATGAACACTGAAGCTTTCTTT. It yields the protein CASSLVSSLDRFMNTEAFF. The J gene is TRBJ1-1, the V gene TRBV7-2; TRBD1 matches at 7 bases. The length of the CDR3 is 19 residues. Unmatched junction bases numbered 14, after V lost 1 base and J lost 0 bases. The V gene's germline CDR1 is SGHTA and CDR2 FQGNSA.